Below are 5 T cell receptor beta chains sequenced from a single sample in a study of PD-1 blockade in classical Hodgkin lymphoma (dated by TCRdb to 2018 to 2020). The time point label for this specimen denotes: cycle 4 day 1 (C4D1), after five to seven weeks of nivolumab. Relapse after autologous stem cell transplantation had occurred in all trial patients, and cohorts A, B and C were distinguished by prior brentuximab vedotin exposure. Library generation was performed with the immunoSEQ multiplex PCR assay. TCRdb took over this immuneACCESS table, retaining in-frame rearrangements with V and J assigned. Such tables are incomplete; in checked studies, under half of the missing clones stem from an unresolved V gene, and the remainder is unexplained. The sample data list some 24,000 clones, and roughly 80% of these were observed just once. The top ten clones comprise 6.2% of the sample. The material sequenced was peripheral blood mononuclear cells (PBMCs), taken before the fourth cycle of nivolumab. These receptors were collected from a human donor with classical Hodgkin lymphoma.

This clone was seen once. The chain joins TRBV5-4 to TRBJ2-7; 7 nucleotides match TRBD1. CDR3 length: 14 amino acids. Losses at the gene ends were 4 bases for V and 5 bases for J; bases not matched to a gene: 9. In germline, CDR1 is SGHNT, CDR2 YYREEE (reference sequence). Here the CDR3 reads CASSLPDRAHEQYF. CDR3 nucleotide sequence: TGTGCCAGCAGCCTACCCGACAGGGCCCACGAGCAGTACTTC.

The V gene is TRBV6-5, the J gene TRBJ2-3; the D gene is possibly TRBD1 (5 bases). CDR3 length: 15 amino acids. V dropped 4 bases and J dropped 6 bases, with 17 bases sitting between them. Germline V gene sequence: CDR1 MNHEY, CDR2 SVGAGI. CDR3 coding DNA: TGTGCCAGCAGTTCTGACAGTTCTCCAGTGGATACGCAGTATTTT. Translated, it gives CASSSDSSPVDTQYF.

The genes are TRBV5-6 and TRBJ1-1; 7 bases align to TRBD1. The CDR3 spans 13 residues. CDR1 SGHDT and CDR2 YYEEEE come from the germline V gene. J was trimmed by 5 bases and V by 2 bases; bases with no gene match: 3. DNA of the CDR3: TGTGCCAGCAGCTTACAGGGGTTTACTGAAGCTTTCTTT. Protein product: CASSLQGFTEAFF. The full variable domain, with the rest looked up from reference TRBV5-6 and TRBJ1-1, is DAGVTQSPTHLIKTRGQQVTLRCSPKSGHDTVSWYQQALGQGPQFIFQYYEEEERQRGNFPDRFSGHQFPNYSSELNVNALLLGDSALYLCASSLQGFTEAFFGQGTRLTVV.

V and J are TRBV2 and TRBJ1-5, with no clear D. The CDR3 loop spans 13 amino acids. The germline V gene has CDR1 SNHLY and CDR2 FYNNEI. V was shortened by 6 bases and J by 5 bases, with 11 bases between the two germline ends. The CDR3 protein is CASSPLAYQPQHF. The CDR3 DNA follows: TGTGCCAGCAGCCCTCTGGCTTATCAGCCCCAGCATTTT.

V and J are TRBV11-2 and TRBJ1-2, with D possibly matching TRBD1 (5 bases). Germline V lookup: CDR1 SGHAT, CDR2 FQNNGV. V lost 7 bases and J 4 bases, leaving 16 bases between the germline ends. The CDR3 length is 14 residues. The CDR3 reads CASTLSGGSYGYTF. The CDR3 DNA reads TGTGCCAGCACCCTCAGCGGGGGATCCTATGGCTACACCTTC.